Below are 23 T cell receptor beta chains sequenced from a single sample in a study of T cell repertoires in cytomegalovirus infection. Each CDR3 protein is one row after TCRdb ran MiXCR on the reads. The sample lists some 600,000 distinct CDR3 sequences, 20% to 25% seen once, with approximately 8.2% in the top ten. The material sequenced was CD8+ T cells from PBMCs. These receptors all stem from a human donor in good health (CMV status not recorded). Some clones in this sample may be carry-over from other donors' samples.

The chain links TRBV19 to TRBJ2-1, with D maybe TRBD1 (6 bases). This CDR3 is 12 amino acids long. Germline V CDR1 and CDR2: LNHDA, SQIVND (reference sequence). V was pared by 10 bases and J by 11 bases, with 18 bases between. CDR3 amino acids: CATQDSRVKQFF. The CDR3 nucleotides read TGTGCCACCCAGGACAGTCGCGTCAAGCAGTTCTTC.

A remark on this clonotype: The junction differs from germline at one of its ends, possibly a read error. The chain couples TRBV6-5 to TRBJ2-5, with a weak D call TRBD1 (6 bases). Germline CDR1 and CDR2: MNHEY and SVGAGI. The CDR3 consists of 14 residues. The CDR3 region is CANSLRGGQETQYF. DNA for the CDR3: TGTGCCAACAGTCTGCGAGGGGGCCAAGAGACCCAGTACTTC.

The chain employs TRBV5-6 and TRBJ2-2; D call uncertain. CDR1 and CDR2 from the germline V gene are SGHDT and YYEEEE. V was clipped by 2 bases and J by 2 bases, with 13 bases between them. The CDR3 loop spans 16 amino acids. The CDR3 here is CASSLVANSNTGELFF. The CDR3 bases are TGTGCCAGCAGCTTAGTAGCAAACTCCAACACCGGGGAGCTGTTTTTT.

The genes are TRBV2 and TRBJ2-3; 12 bases map to TRBD2. The CDR3 is made up of 15 amino acids. Germline V gene sequence: CDR1 SNHLY, CDR2 FYNNEI. J lost 2 bases, V lost 8 bases, and 5 bases had no gene match. The DNA for the CDR3 is TGTGCCAGCTATGGACTAGCGGGGACCACAGATACGCAGTATTTT. Translation gives CASYGLAGTTDTQYF.

V gene TRBV6-1 combines with J gene TRBJ2-7; D is uncertain. CDR1 MNHNS and CDR2 SASEGT come from the germline V gene. The CDR3 is 16 residues long. V lost 2 bases, J lost 2 bases, and 16 bases lay in between. DNA for the CDR3: TGTGCCAGCAGTGAAAGCTGGGATGCTATTCCCTACGAGCAGTACTTC. This translates into CASSESWDAIPYEQYF.

The chain couples TRBV27 to TRBJ1-1, with D perhaps matching TRBD1 (6 bases). The V end was cut by 7 bases, the J end by 4 bases, with 10 bases between. The CDR3 has 12 amino acids. The germline CDR1 and CDR2 sequences are MNHEY and SMNVEV (reference sequence). DNA of the CDR3: TGTGCCAGCAAACAGGGTGCCACTGAAGCTTTCTTT. Its protein product is CASKQGATEAFF.

This chain links TRBV20-1 with TRBJ2-7, with 9 bases aligning to TRBD1. Germline values: CDR1 DFQATT, CDR2 SNEGSKA (reference sequence). V shed 6 bases and J 5 bases; nucleotides not matched to a gene: 11. The CDR3 spans 14 residues. Here the CDR3 DNA reads TGCAGTGCCCTGCCACGGGACAGGGCCCACGAGCAGTACTTC. Encoded protein: CSALPRDRAHEQYF.

In its sample, this clonotype was seen once. This chain uses TRBV14 with TRBJ2-1; no clear D. Trimming shortened V by 2 bases and J by 2 bases, and 10 bases separated the two germline ends. The CDR3 is 15 residues long. Germline CDR1 is SGHDN and CDR2 is FVKESK. CDR3 nucleotide sequence: TGTGCCAGCAGCCAAATGGGCTTGACCTACAATGAGCAGTTCTTC. It encodes CASSQMGLTYNEQFF.

This clonotype was picked up many times. The chain uses TRBV7-2 and TRBJ2-1, with 9 bases aligning to TRBD2. Germline V lookup: CDR1 SGHTA, CDR2 FQGNSA. CDR3 length: 17 residues. Trimming took 1 base from V and 6 from J; bases not matched to a gene: 10. As DNA, the CDR3 is TGTGCCAGCAGCTTAGTAGAGCGGGGGGCGATACTCAATGAGCAGTTCTTC. The encoded protein is CASSLVERGAILNEQFF.

This clonotype has at least ten counts. V and J are TRBV7-8 and TRBJ2-3; 9 bases align to TRBD2. The CDR3 is 15 amino acids. J lost 5 bases, V lost 0 bases, and 3 bases had no gene match. Germline lookup yields CDR1 SGHVS and CDR2 FQNEAQ. CDR3 in DNA: TGTGCCAGCAGCTTAGCCGTACTAGCGGGAGATACGCAGTATTTT. Translation: CASSLAVLAGDTQYF.

This clonotype has just a few counts. V usage is TRBV28 and J usage is TRBJ2-7; D gene ambiguous. Germline loops: CDR1 MDHEN, CDR2 SYDVKM. Trimming left V 2 bases short and J 1 base short, with 6 bases between. The CDR3 is 13 residues long. The CDR3 loop reads CASSLIRSYEQYF. The CDR3 DNA sequence: TGTGCCAGCAGTTTAATCCGTTCCTACGAGCAGTACTTC.

A note on this clonotype: This may be a read error: a much more frequent sequence differs by one nucleotide. In nucleotides, the CDR3 is TGCGCCAGCATCCTCCTAGTGGCAGGGGTCACAGATACGCAGTATTTT. It translates to CASILLVAGVTDTQYF. J is TRBJ2-3 and V is TRBV23-1, with a tentative D call TRBD1 (6 bases). TRBV23-1 is an open reading frame whose function is uncertain. The CDR3 covers 16 residues. Trimming left V 7 bases short and J 2 bases short, with 19 bases between.

In this sample, this clonotype turned up many times. This chain connects TRBV7-2 to TRBJ1-4, with a tentative D call TRBD1 (6 bases). The CDR3 is made up of 17 amino acids. Deletions cut 5 bases from V and 2 bases from J, with 18 bases between. Germline V gene lookup returns CDR1 SGHTA and CDR2 FQGNSA. The CDR3 nucleotides are TGTGCCAGCAGCAAACAGCCGGGACAATGGACTAATGAAAAACTGTTTTTT. It codes for CASSKQPGQWTNEKLFF.

This chain uses TRBV2 with TRBJ2-1, with TRBD2 matching 13 bases. V dropped 9 bases and J dropped 0; count of bases not matched to a gene: 8. Germline loops: CDR1 SNHLY, CDR2 FYNNEI. The CDR3 is 17 residues long. CDR3 residues: CASALAGGGSSYNEQFF. CDR3 nucleotide sequence: TGTGCCAGTGCACTAGCGGGGGGGGGGAGCTCCTACAATGAGCAGTTCTTC.

In this sample, this clonotype turned up many times. This chain uses TRBV7-8 with TRBJ2-1; D is unresolved. The CDR3 covers 13 residues. Germline assignment: CDR1 SGHVS and CDR2 FQNEAQ. Between the trimmed V and J ends, which lost 2 bases and 3 bases, there was a span of 5 bases. The CDR3 DNA is TGTGCCAGCAGCTTAAGAAACTACAATGAGCAGTTCTTC. Translated: CASSLRNYNEQFF.

The chain joins TRBV27 to TRBJ2-1; possible D gene TRBD2, 5 bases. Trimming took 7 bases from V and 4 from J, leaving 14 bases between them. This CDR3 contains 14 residues. Germline CDR1 MNHEY, CDR2 SMNVEV (reference sequence). The CDR3, as DNA: TGTGCCAGCACCCCACTCTCGGGGTACAATGAGCAGTTCTTC. As protein: CASTPLSGYNEQFF.

This chain connects TRBV12-3 or TRBV12-4 to TRBJ2-7; TRBD1 might be the D (6 bases). The CDR3 covers 12 residues. V shed 7 bases and J shed 6 bases, with 13 bases lying between them. The CDR3 bases are TGTGCCAGCACCCGACAGGCCCGCGAGCAGTACTTC. As protein: CASTRQAREQYF.

The chain employs TRBV25-1 and TRBJ2-1, with a possible D match to TRBD2 (6 bases). Germline V CDR1 and CDR2: MGHDK, SYGVNS. This CDR3 region has 16 residues. The V and J ends lost 3 bases and 2 bases respectively, with 14 bases between them. CDR3 in amino acids: CASSDPGLLTYNEQFF. As DNA, the CDR3 is TGTGCCAGCAGTGATCCGGGACTGCTCACCTACAATGAGCAGTTCTTC.

This chain links TRBV10-3 with TRBJ2-3; 8 bases line up with TRBD2. Germline V gene sequence: CDR1 ENHRY, CDR2 SYGVKD. The CDR3 covers 16 residues. The V and J ends lost 6 bases and 4 bases, in that order; junction bases with no gene match: 12. The CDR3 nucleotides read TGTGCCATCAGCGCCTTGGCGGGGGGCTCCCCAGATACGCAGTATTTT. Amino acids: CAISALAGGSPDTQYF.

This clonotype was found many times. The V gene is TRBV7-2, the J gene TRBJ2-1; TRBD2 matches at 10 bases. Per the germline V gene, CDR1 is SGHTA and CDR2 is FQGNSA. J gave up 6 bases and V 6 bases, and 11 bases lay outside the gene matches. There are 16 residues in the CDR3. The CDR3 DNA follows: TGTGCCAGCAGAGAGCGGGGGGGCCTGATCGTCAATGAGCAGTTCTTC. Its translation: CASRERGGLIVNEQFF. The whole variable domain, filled in from reference TRBV7-2 and TRBJ2-1, reads GAGVSQSPSNKVTEKGKDVELRCDPISGHTALYWYRQSLGQGLEFLIYFQGNSAPDKSGLPSDRFSAERTGGSVSTLTIQRTQQEDSAVYLCASRERGGLIVNEQFFGPGTRLTVL.

The chain is built from TRBV29-1 and TRBJ1-1; D is ambiguous. V was trimmed by 2 bases and J by 2 bases, leaving 9 bases between them. This CDR3 is built from 13 residues. CDR1 and CDR2 (germline): SQVTM, ANQGSEA. The chain's CDR3 is CSVEWEPNTEAFF. In DNA, the CDR3 is TGCAGCGTTGAATGGGAACCTAACACTGAAGCTTTCTTT.

The V gene is TRBV10-3, the J gene TRBJ1-1; 8 bases match TRBD1. From germline, CDR1 is ENHRY and CDR2 SYGVKD. V lost 4 bases and J lost 6; bases outside the gene matches: 7. There are 14 residues in the CDR3. The CDR3 DNA reads TGTGCCATCAGTGGTCCCGGGACAGGTCCTGAAGCTTTCTTT. Its translation is CAISGPGTGPEAFF.

This sequence joins TRBV10-3 and TRBJ2-3; 8 bases are a match to TRBD2. V dropped 3 bases and J dropped 5; count of bases not matched to a gene: 13. The CDR3 runs to 17 residues. The germline V gene has CDR1 ENHRY and CDR2 SYGVKD. The CDR3 coding sequence is TGTGCCATCAGTGATTCAAGAGTAGGACTAGCTATAGATACGCAGTATTTT. Encoded protein: CAISDSRVGLAIDTQYF.